This passage covers 16 T cell receptor beta chains from one sample sequenced in a study of spatial heterogeneity in lung cancer. Study-level results: The study found that expanded intratumoral alpha and beta TCR counts tracked tumor mutation counts.

Time point reported: sample taken at primary tumor resection. TCRdb fed the 5' RACE reads into MiXCR, producing one record per CDR3 protein. The sample records over a thousand distinct CDR3 sequences, around 32% being singletons. These TCRs are of unknown antigen specificity. The starting material was lung tumor tissue, obtained at surgery. The receptor set was obtained from a male donor with early-stage non-small cell lung cancer.

The rearrangement uses TRBV11-2 and TRBJ2-1; no reliable D call. V was pared by 3 bases and J by 3 bases, with 15 bases between. This CDR3 comprises 16 residues. Germline CDR1 and CDR2: SGHAT and FQNNGV. CDR3 coding DNA: TGTGCCAGCAGCTTTCCGAGTACCCAGGTCTACAATGAGCAGTTCTTC. It is translated as CASSFPSTQVYNEQFF. The complete variable domain, with remaining parts taken from reference TRBV11-2 and TRBJ2-1, reads EAGVAQSPRYKIIEKRQSVAFWCNPISGHATLYWYQQILGQGPKLLIQFQNNGVVDDSQLPKDRFSAERLKGVDSTLKIQPAKLEDSAVYLCASSFPSTQVYNEQFFGPGTRLTVL.

The chain links TRBV27 to TRBJ1-5, with 8 bases matching TRBD1. Germline V gene lookup returns CDR1 MNHEY and CDR2 SMNVEV (reference sequence). This CDR3 is 15 amino acids long. The ends lost 6 bases at V and 1 base at J; junction bases unmatched: 5. Here the CDR3 DNA reads TGTGCCAGCAGGACGACAGGGGTGAGCAATCAGCCCCAGCATTTT. It is translated as CASRTTGVSNQPQHF.

The rearrangement links TRBV11-2 to TRBJ2-1, with D uncertain. The CDR3 is 13 amino acids. Germline V gives CDR1 SGHAT, CDR2 FQNNGV. The germline V and J ends were trimmed by 2 bases and 9 bases, with 11 bases remaining between them. The CDR3 sequence: CASSLRVPGEQFF. The CDR3 DNA reads TGTGCCAGCAGCTTAAGAGTCCCGGGTGAGCAGTTCTTC.

The chain links TRBV3-1 to TRBJ1-5; TRBD1 aligns across 8 bases. The CDR3 is 13 residues long. V was pared by 8 bases and J by 2 bases, with 2 bases of the junction left unmatched. The germline V gene has CDR1 LGHDT and CDR2 YNNKEL (reference sequence). The CDR3 DNA is TGTGCCAGCGGACAGGGAGGCAATCAGCCCCAGCATTTT. Its translation is CASGQGGNQPQHF.

In its sample, this clonotype ranks as medium-sized. This chain uses TRBV4-3 with TRBJ1-2; unclear D gene. The V end lost 4 bases, the J end lost 4 bases, and 19 bases lay between the germline ends. CDR3 length: 16 amino acids. From germline, CDR1 is LGHNA and CDR2 YSLEER. The CDR3 coding sequence is TGCGCCAGCAGCCCCAGCGCGTCCCCGACTCTCTATGGCTACACCTTC. As protein: CASSPSASPTLYGYTF.

By sample share, this clonotype is large. The chain is built from TRBV11-1 and TRBJ2-1; a weak D match, TRBD2 (5 bases). V was cut by 5 bases and J by 4 bases, with 6 bases left in between. The CDR3 totals 12 residues. The germline CDR1 and CDR2 sequences are SGHAT and FQDESV (reference sequence). The CDR3: CASSREYNEQFF. As DNA, the CDR3 is TGTGCCAGCAGCCGGGAATACAATGAGCAGTTCTTC.

This rearrangement joins TRBV29-1 to TRBJ1-3; D gene uncertain. The CDR3 extends over 13 amino acids. The germline CDR1 and CDR2 sequences are SQVTM and ANQGSEA. The ends were cut back, 5 bases at V and 3 bases at J, with 11 bases in the middle. CDR3 nucleotide sequence: TGCAGCGTTTGGACGGATATTGGAAACACCATATATTTT. As protein: CSVWTDIGNTIYF.

V usage is TRBV7-6 and J usage is TRBJ1-2; 10 bases align to TRBD1. CDR1 SGHVS and CDR2 FNYEAQ come from the germline V gene. The V and J ends lost 1 base and 8 bases, in that order; junction bases with no gene match: 1. The CDR3 loop spans 13 amino acids. CDR3 region: CASSLGQGAGYTF. Here the CDR3 DNA reads TGTGCCAGCAGCTTAGGACAGGGGGCGGGCTACACCTTC. Together with reference TRBV7-6 and TRBJ1-2, the CDR3 gives the full variable domain: GAGVSQSPRYKVTKRGQDVALRCDPISGHVSLYWYRQALGQGPEFLTYFNYEAQQDKSGLPNDRFSAERPEGSISTLTIQRTEQRDSAMYRCASSLGQGAGYTFGSGTRLTVV.

In its sample, this clonotype is large. CDR3 sequence (DNA): TGTGCCAGCAGCTTGTATAGCGGGAGCACAGATACGCAGTATTTT. Amino acids: CASSLYSGSTDTQYF. The rearrangement uses TRBV7-2 and TRBJ2-3, with 7 bases lining up with TRBD2. Per the germline V gene, CDR1 is SGHTA and CDR2 is FQGNSA. The CDR3 spans 15 residues. V shed 3 bases, J shed 0 bases, and the junction held 3 bases outside the gene matches. The full variable domain, completed using reference TRBV7-2 and TRBJ2-3, is GAGVSQSPSNKVTEKGKDVELRCDPISGHTALYWYRQSLGQGLEFLIYFQGNSAPDKSGLPSDRFSAERTGGSVSTLTIQRTQQEDSAVYLCASSLYSGSTDTQYFGPGTRLTVL.

The V and J genes are TRBV12-3 or TRBV12-4 and TRBJ2-5; TRBD2 matches at 7 bases. The CDR3 is 13 residues long. The V and J ends lost 8 bases and 5 bases, in that order; junction bases with no gene match: 8. The CDR3 sequence is CASSVGGGETQYF. CDR3 nucleotides: TGTGCCAGCTCCGTGGGCGGGGGTGAGACCCAGTACTTC.

The gene calls are TRBV6-6 and TRBJ2-3; maybe TRBD1 (5 bases). This CDR3 comprises 14 residues. V was trimmed by 5 bases and J by 4 bases, leaving 13 bases between them. CDR1 and CDR2 from the germline V gene are MNHNY and SVGAGI (reference sequence). CDR3 loop: CASSRKGPSDTQYF. The CDR3 DNA is TGTGCCAGCAGTCGAAAGGGGCCCTCAGATACGCAGTATTTT.

This clonotype was detected only a few times. The rearrangement joins TRBV2 to TRBJ1-1; D is ambiguous. The V end was cut by 11 bases, the J end by 1 base, with 11 bases between. Per germline, CDR1 SNHLY and CDR2 FYNNEI. The CDR3 runs 12 residues. CDR3 protein: CAGVRANTEAFF. The CDR3 DNA follows: TGTGCCGGAGTAAGAGCGAACACTGAAGCTTTCTTT.

The chain uses TRBV5-6 and TRBJ2-3; 9 positions agree with TRBD1. Germline loops: CDR1 SGHDT, CDR2 YYEEEE. The CDR3 sequence is 15 residues long. V lost 2 bases to trimming and J lost 1 base; unmatched junction nucleotides: 2. CDR3 in amino acids: CASSFRTGGTDTQYF. The CDR3 DNA reads TGTGCCAGCAGCTTTCGGACAGGGGGCACAGATACGCAGTATTTT. The variable domain in full, with the rest retrieved from reference TRBV5-6 and TRBJ2-3, is DAGVTQSPTHLIKTRGQQVTLRCSPKSGHDTVSWYQQALGQGPQFIFQYYEEEERQRGNFPDRFSGHQFPNYSSELNVNALLLGDSALYLCASSFRTGGTDTQYFGPGTRLTVL.

Turning to this clonotype: In this CDR3 the conserved last residue, phenylalanine or tryptophan, is missing, so a read error is likely. The chain combines TRBV27 with TRBJ2-7; TRBD2 aligns across 9 bases. V gave up 5 bases and J gave up 1 base; unmatched junction bases: 6. Looked up from germline, CDR1 is MNHEY and CDR2 is SMNVEV (reference sequence). The CDR3 is made up of 15 amino acids. The CDR3 DNA reads TGTGCCAGCAGTACCTTTACTAGCGGGTCCTACGAGCAGTACTTG. Translated: CASSTFTSGSYEQYL.

The V gene is TRBV10-1, the J gene TRBJ2-3; D call uncertain. The CDR3 runs to 13 residues. With 2 bases removed from V and 2 bases from J, the gap between germline ends came to 5 bases. Germline V gene data show CDR1 as WNHNN and CDR2 as SYGVQD (reference sequence). CDR3 protein: CASSEGDTDTQYF. The CDR3 DNA is TGCGCCAGCAGTGAGGGGGACACAGATACGCAGTATTTT.

This clonotype ranks as medium-sized. V gene TRBV7-6 combines with J gene TRBJ2-7; a weak D match, TRBD1 (6 bases). V lost 1 base and J lost 7, with 20 bases in between. The CDR3 extends over 16 amino acids. The germline V gene has CDR1 SGHVS and CDR2 FNYEAQ. The CDR3: CASSLGGPVTVNEQYF. The CDR3 DNA reads TGTGCCAGCAGCTTAGGGGGGCCCGTGACAGTAAATGAGCAGTACTTC.